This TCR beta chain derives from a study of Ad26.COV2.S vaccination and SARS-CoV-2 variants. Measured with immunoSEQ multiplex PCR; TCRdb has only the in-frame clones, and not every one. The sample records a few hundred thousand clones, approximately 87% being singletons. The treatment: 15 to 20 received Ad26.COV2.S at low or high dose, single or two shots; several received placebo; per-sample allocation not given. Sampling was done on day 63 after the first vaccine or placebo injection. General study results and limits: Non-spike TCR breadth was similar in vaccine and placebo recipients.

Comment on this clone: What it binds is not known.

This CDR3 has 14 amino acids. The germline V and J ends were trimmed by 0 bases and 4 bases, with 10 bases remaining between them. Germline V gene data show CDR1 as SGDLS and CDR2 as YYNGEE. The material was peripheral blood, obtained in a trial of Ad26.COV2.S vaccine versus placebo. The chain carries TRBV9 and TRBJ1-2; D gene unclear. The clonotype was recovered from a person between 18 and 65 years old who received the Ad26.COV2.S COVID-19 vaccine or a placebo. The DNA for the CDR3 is TGTGCCAGCAGCGTAGTAGACGGGATCTATGGCTACACCTTC. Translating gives CASSVVDGIYGYTF.